A selection of T cell receptor beta chains follows, all from one sample in a study of identical twins. Using its own MiXCR run on the 5' RACE reads, TCRdb lists one record per CDR3 protein. The table has fewer than 900,000 distinct CDR3 sequences, around 20% seen once. The same data also went into a second study, on T cells expressing NK-cell markers.

The sequenced material came from PBMCs. The receptors were gathered from a woman between 18 and 30 years old in good health. CDR3s include the opening cysteine and the closing phenylalanine or tryptophan. Each record gives: J gene, D gene, V gene, clone size, CDR3 DNA, CDR3 protein. D genes are given only for firm matches. Some rows have no size entry. The others give once, few or many, or a class for an expanded clone.

TRBJ2-3 TRBD2 TRBV27 . TGTGCCACCGTGAGGACTAGCGGGAGGAGGACAGATACGCAGTATTTT CATVRTSGRRTDTQYF
TRBJ1-6 . TRBV6-1 . TGTGCCAGCACCCAGGGAAGAAGGCGCAATTCACCCCTCCACTTT CASTQGRRRNSPLHF
TRBJ2-5 . TRBV11-3 many TGTGCCAGCAGCCTAGGAGACCAAGAGACCCAGTACTTC CASSLGDQETQYF
TRBJ2-3 . TRBV6-1 . TGTGCCAGCAGTCCCCAGGGACTCGCGGGGGATACGCAGTATTTT CASSPQGLAGDTQYF
TRBJ2-6 . TRBV2 . TGTGCCAGCAGTGAATTAGGGGCCGGGGCCAACGTCCTGACTTTC CASSELGAGANVLTF
TRBJ2-1 TRBD2 TRBV12-3/TRBV12-4 once TGTGCCAGCAGTGCAAGACTAGCGGGAGTCCCCAACAATGAGCAGTTCTTC CASSARLAGVPNNEQFF
TRBJ2-1 TRBD2 TRBV12-3/TRBV12-4 few TGTGCCAGCACCTGGTCGGGGGGTGAGCAGTTCTTC CASTWSGGEQFF
TRBJ2-5 TRBD2 TRBV29-1 . TGCAGCGTAGCCCCACCTGCGGGAGGGCAAGAGACCCAGTACTTC CSVAPPAGGQETQYF
TRBJ1-2 . TRBV7-2 . TGTGCCAGCAGCTTAGAGCCAGCCAGTTATGGCTACACCTTC CASSLEPASYGYTF
TRBJ2-3 . TRBV20-1 few TGCAGTGCTAGAGATAAGGTTTTGGTCTCCAGGGCAGATACGCAGTATTTT CSARDKVLVSRADTQYF
TRBJ2-2 . TRBV29-1 . TGCAGCGTCCTGGGGAGGGGGGACACCGGGGAGCTGTTTTTT CSVLGRGDTGELFF
TRBJ2-1 TRBD2 TRBV5-6 once TGTGCCAGCAGCCGACCAGCGGGAACCCTGGGTGAGCAGTTCTTC CASSRPAGTLGEQFF
TRBJ1-5 . TRBV5-5 . TGTGCCAGCAGCTTGGCCCCCGGGGCCATCAATCAGCCCCAGCATTTT CASSLAPGAINQPQHF
TRBJ1-1 . TRBV20-1 . TGCAGTGCCTCAGACGGGGTTAACACTGAAGCTTTCTTT CSASDGVNTEAFF
TRBJ2-1 . TRBV20-1 few TGCAGTGCTACCGGGACCCTCCTGTACAATGAGCAGTTCTTC CSATGTLLYNEQFF
TRBJ2-3 TRBD1 TRBV11-2 . TGTGCCAGCCGACGGACAGGGGGGAGAACAGATACGCAGTATTTT CASRRTGGRTDTQYF
TRBJ1-2 TRBD1 TRBV3-1 . TGTGCCACCCGTGAGGACAGGGGGAACTATGGCTACACCTTC CATREDRGNYGYTF
TRBJ1-2 . TRBV6-1 . TGTGCCACCCGGGAGTGGGCAGGGACACTTCGTGGCTACACCTTC CATREWAGTLRGYTF
TRBJ1-1 . TRBV20-1 . TGCAGTGCTAGCCAGGACCCGAACACTGAAGCTTTCTTT CSASQDPNTEAFF
TRBJ1-2 . TRBV5-1 . TGCGCCAGCAGCTTGTTCACGGACGGCTACACCTTC CASSLFTDGYTF
TRBJ2-7 . TRBV29-1 . TGCAGCGTTGTGCAGCCAGATAAAACCTACGAGCAGTACTTC CSVVQPDKTYEQYF
TRBJ2-5 . TRBV20-1 many TGCAGTGCTAGAGAACCCGGCGTCCGAGAGACCCAGTACTTC CSAREPGVRETQYF
TRBJ2-1 . TRBV5-1 few TGCGCCAGCAGCGTGGACTCGGTATCCTACAATGAGCAGTTCTTC CASSVDSVSYNEQFF
TRBJ2-5 TRBD1 TRBV5-6 few TGTGCCAGCAGCTTGGGGGACAGGGGCCTCCAAGAGACCCAGTACTTC CASSLGDRGLQETQYF
TRBJ2-1 TRBD2 TRBV4-2 many TGTGCCAGCAGCCCCTCTAGCGGGGGGAGGAATGAGCAGTTCTTC CASSPSSGGRNEQFF
TRBJ2-1 . TRBV6-5 few TGTGCCAGCAGTTACCGGGGGGCCGACTACAATGAGCAGTTCTTC CASSYRGADYNEQFF
TRBJ2-7 . TRBV20-1 . TGCAGTGCCCGTTCCGGCCCCTACGAGCAGTACTTC CSARSGPYEQYF
TRBJ2-1 . TRBV29-1 many TGCAGCGTTGAAGATTCGGCCGACAATGAGCAGTTCTTC CSVEDSADNEQFF
TRBJ1-2 . TRBV20-1 few TGCAGTGCCAAAGGACAGTCCTATGGCTACACCTTC CSAKGQSYGYTF
TRBJ2-1 TRBD2 TRBV12-3/TRBV12-4 . TGTGCCAGCAGGGGGGGGGGACTAGCGTATACTGACAATGAGCAGTTCTTC CASRGGGLAYTDNEQFF
TRBJ1-2 TRBD1 TRBV12-3/TRBV12-4 many TGTGCCAGCGGCCAAGACAGGGGGGGAGACTATGGCTACACCTTC CASGQDRGGDYGYTF
TRBJ1-1 . TRBV5-6 . TGTGCCAGCAGCTTCTATCACAGGATGAACACTGAAGCTTTCTTT CASSFYHRMNTEAFF
TRBJ2-1 . TRBV7-9 . TGTGCCAGCAGCCCGAAGGACTTAGTCACCGACAATGAGCAGTTCTTC CASSPKDLVTDNEQFF
TRBJ2-1 TRBD2 TRBV3-1 . TGTGCCAGCAGCCTGCGGACTAGCGGGGGCTTGAATGAGCAGTTCTTC CASSLRTSGGLNEQFF
TRBJ2-3 . TRBV25-1 few TGTGCCAGCAGTGAGAACGGCGGCACAGATACGCAGTATTTT CASSENGGTDTQYF
TRBJ2-1 TRBD2 TRBV5-1 . TGCGCCAGCAGCACCTCGACTAGCGGGAGGTATAATGAGCAGTTCTTC CASSTSTSGRYNEQFF
TRBJ2-6 . TRBV25-1 . TGTGCCAGCAGTGAAAGGGGGGCTGGGGCCAACGTCCTGACTTTC CASSERGAGANVLTF
TRBJ2-3 . TRBV20-1 few TGCAGTGCTAGAGGGGCGGCAACTAGCACAGATACGCAGTATTTT CSARGAATSTDTQYF